This T cell receptor (beta chain) was sequenced for a study of T cell clonotyping in hematopoietic cell transplantation. Study-wide results and caveats: At the given depth, recipient repertoires were over 95% de novo clonotypes. Pathologically expanded recipient clonotypes increased progressively from day 30 to day 180 as diversity fell.

Here immunoSEQ multiplex PCR was the method, and the copy in TCRdb shows in-frame clones only, minus some. The sample has a few thousand clones; about nine tenths are singletons. Trimming left V 0 bases short and J 0 bases short, with 9 bases between. Germline CDR1 and CDR2: MNHEY and SMNVEV (reference sequence). The CDR3 is 16 amino acids. As to this clone: Its antigen is not known.

Sequenced here: PBMCs, sampled at the time of graft-versus-host disease after allogeneic stem cell transplant. This sequence joins TRBV27 and TRBJ1-5; D not certain. The sequence derives from a male patient in his sixties or seventies who had an allogeneic stem cell transplant from a related donor, so the T cells may come from the graft donor. Some clones in this sample may be carry-over from other donors' samples. The CDR3 region is CASSLSPQPSNQPQHF. CDR3 sequence (DNA): TGTGCCAGCAGTTTATCCCCCCAGCCTAGCAATCAGCCCCAGCATTTT.